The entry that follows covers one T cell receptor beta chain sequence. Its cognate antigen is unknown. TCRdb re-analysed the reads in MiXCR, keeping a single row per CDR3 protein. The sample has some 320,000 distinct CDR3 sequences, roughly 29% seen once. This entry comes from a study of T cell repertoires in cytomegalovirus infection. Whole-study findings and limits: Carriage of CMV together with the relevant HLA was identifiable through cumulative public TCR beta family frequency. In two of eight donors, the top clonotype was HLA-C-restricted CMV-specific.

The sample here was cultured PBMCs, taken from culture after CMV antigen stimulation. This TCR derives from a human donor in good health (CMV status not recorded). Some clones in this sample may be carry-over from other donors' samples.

The DNA of the CDR3 is TGTGCCAGCAGTTTAATGACTAGCAGCATATATGAGCAGTTCTTC. It is translated as CASSLMTSSIYEQFF. The rearrangement links TRBV27 to TRBJ2-1; 7 positions match TRBD2. There are 15 residues in the CDR3. The germline V gene encodes CDR1 MNHEY and CDR2 SMNVEV (reference sequence). V shed 2 bases, J shed 8 bases, and the junction held 9 bases outside the gene matches.